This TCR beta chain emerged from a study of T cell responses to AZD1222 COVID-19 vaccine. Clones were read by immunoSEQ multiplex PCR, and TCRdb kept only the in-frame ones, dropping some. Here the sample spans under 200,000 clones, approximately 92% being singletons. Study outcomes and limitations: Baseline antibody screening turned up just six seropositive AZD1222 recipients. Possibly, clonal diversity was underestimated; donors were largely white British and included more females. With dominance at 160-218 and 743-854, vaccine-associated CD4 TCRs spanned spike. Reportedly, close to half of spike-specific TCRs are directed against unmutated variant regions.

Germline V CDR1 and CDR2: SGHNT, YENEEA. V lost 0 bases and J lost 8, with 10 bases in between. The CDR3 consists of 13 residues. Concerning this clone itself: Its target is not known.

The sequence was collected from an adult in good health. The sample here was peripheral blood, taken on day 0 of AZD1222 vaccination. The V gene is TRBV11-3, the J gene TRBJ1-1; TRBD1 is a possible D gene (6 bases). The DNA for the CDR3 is TGTGCCAGCAGCTTAGACGGGGGGCTAGAAGCTTTCTTT. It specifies CASSLDGGLEAFF.